Below are 24 T cell receptor beta chains sequenced from a single sample in a study of Ad26.COV2.S vaccination and SARS-CoV-2 variants. Treatment here: some 20 received Ad26.COV2.S at low or high dose, single or two shots; about 5 received placebo; per-sample allocation not given. On day 63 after the first injection, vaccine and placebo recipients gave samples. Sequencing used immunoSEQ multiplex PCR; TCRdb keeps in-frame clones, though not all of them. The sample records hundreds of thousands of clones, 80% to 90% being singletons. Sequences were derived from peripheral blood, sampled in a trial of Ad26.COV2.S vaccine versus placebo. These receptor sequences come from a person between 18 and 65 years old who received the Ad26.COV2.S COVID-19 vaccine or a placebo.

In this sample, this clone turned up a few times. Other DNA sequences in this sample translate to the same CDR3. The gene calls are TRBV7-9 and TRBJ2-5; possibly TRBD2 for D (5 bases). V dropped 5 bases and J dropped 5 bases, with 6 bases sitting between them. Germline V gives CDR1 SEHNR, CDR2 FQNEAQ (reference sequence). The CDR3 contains 11 residues. The CDR3 nucleotides are TGTGCCAGCAGCCCGGGGGAGACCCAGTACTTC. It is translated as CASSPGETQYF.

The chain employs TRBV30 and TRBJ2-7; 9 nucleotides line up with TRBD1. Trimming took 3 bases from V and 3 from J; bases not matched to a gene: 12. Germline-derived CDR1 and CDR2 are GTSNPN and SVGIG (reference sequence). The CDR3 contains 16 residues. CDR3 region: CAWSGPGTGNFYEQYF. The CDR3 DNA reads TGTGCCTGGAGCGGTCCCGGGACAGGGAATTTCTACGAGCAGTACTTC.

With regard to this clone: Other DNA sequences in the same sample also yield this CDR3. The chain recombines TRBV12-3 or TRBV12-4 with TRBJ1-2; D call uncertain. V gave up 2 bases and J gave up 2 bases, with 6 bases separating them. CDR3 length equals 13 residues. In nucleotides, the CDR3 is TGTGCCAGCAGTTTAAATCCCAACTATGGCTACACCTTC. Its protein product is CASSLNPNYGYTF.

The gene calls are TRBV9 and TRBJ2-7, with 7 bases identical to TRBD1. CDR3 length equals 12 residues. Germline V gene sequence: CDR1 SGDLS, CDR2 YYNGEE. The V segment lost 3 bases and the J segment 6 bases; nucleotides outside the gene matches: 3. CDR3 nucleotides: TGTGCCAGCAGCGCTACAGGGGTCGAGCAGTACTTC. Protein sequence: CASSATGVEQYF.

The chain employs TRBV10-3 and TRBJ2-5; 13 bases line up with TRBD2. CDR1 ENHRY and CDR2 SYGVKD come from the germline V gene. The junction had 2 bases not matched to a gene; V was cut back by 0 bases and J by 1 base. There are 17 residues in the CDR3. CDR3 in amino acids: CAISESRTSGGQETQYF. CDR3 sequence (DNA): TGTGCCATCAGTGAGTCCAGGACTAGCGGGGGCCAAGAGACCCAGTACTTC.

V is TRBV5-1 and J is TRBJ2-1; D ambiguous. CDR3 length: 13 amino acids. Trimming took 5 bases from V and 10 from J, leaving 16 bases between them. Germline CDR1 SGHRS, CDR2 YFSETQ. DNA of the CDR3: TGCGCCAGCAGTAAAGAGCCATTAGTGGAGCAGTTCTTC. It codes for CASSKEPLVEQFF.

This chain uses TRBV6-5 with TRBJ2-1; D might be TRBD2 (6 bases). This CDR3 region has 14 residues. In germline, CDR1 is MNHEY, CDR2 SVGAGI. V was shortened by 7 bases and J by 7 bases, with 17 bases between the two germline ends. CDR3 sequence reads: CASIRLEAINEQFF. Written as DNA, the CDR3 is TGTGCCAGCATTCGACTAGAGGCTATAAATGAGCAGTTCTTC.

The chain has TRBV7-2 and TRBJ1-4; the D gene is possibly TRBD1 (5 bases). The germline gives CDR1 SGHTA, CDR2 FQGNSA. This CDR3 is 16 amino acids long. Trimming cost V 0 bases and J 5 bases, with 13 bases left between them. The CDR3 reads CASSLASGTENEKLFF. CDR3 nucleotides: TGTGCCAGCAGCTTAGCCTCCGGGACCGAGAATGAAAAACTGTTTTTT.

This clone is a singleton in its sample. The V call is TRBV19, the J call TRBJ2-7; tentatively, D is TRBD1 (6 bases). Per germline, CDR1 LNHDA and CDR2 SQIVND (reference sequence). CDR3 length: 15 amino acids. The V and J ends lost 9 bases and 2 bases respectively, with 20 bases between them. The CDR3 nucleotides read TGTGCCAGCAGAGATGCGACAGGTGGGCCCTACGAGCAGTACTTC. It yields the protein CASRDATGGPYEQYF.

The chain couples TRBV6-2 or TRBV6-3 to TRBJ1-6; no reliable D call. The germline V gene has CDR1 MNHEY and CDR2 SVGEGT. The CDR3 length is 11 residues. Trimming left V 6 bases short and J 12 bases short, with 9 bases between. The CDR3 bases are TGTGCCAGCAGCCTCCGTGGACCCCTCCACTTT. Residues: CASSLRGPLHF.

The chain joins TRBV7-2 to TRBJ1-6, with a weak D call TRBD1 (6 bases). Germline V gives CDR1 SGHTA, CDR2 FQGNSA. V was shortened by 2 bases and J by 9 bases, with 17 bases between the two germline ends. This CDR3 region has 16 residues. The DNA for the CDR3 is TGTGCCAGCAGCTTACGAACAGGGTTAGGGGTTTCACCCCTCCACTTT. It is translated as CASSLRTGLGVSPLHF.

The chain joins TRBV7-3 to TRBJ2-3; D might be TRBD2 (6 bases). V lost 4 bases, J lost 2 bases, and 13 bases lay in between. Germline-derived CDR1 and CDR2 are SGHTA and FQGTGA. The CDR3 runs 15 residues. The CDR3 sequence is CASSSTGGPTDTQYF. The CDR3 coding sequence is TGTGCCAGCAGCTCCACCGGGGGACCCACAGATACGCAGTATTTT.

This clone has a handful of counts. The rearrangement uses TRBV7-2 and TRBJ1-1, with D uncertain. Germline V gives CDR1 SGHTA, CDR2 FQGNSA. V was shortened by 1 base and J by 4 bases, with 10 bases between the two germline ends. The CDR3 runs 14 residues. CDR3: CASSLGLFGTEAFF. CDR3 DNA: TGTGCCAGCAGCTTAGGCCTCTTTGGCACTGAAGCTTTCTTT.

This clone has a single count. This chain joins TRBV30 and TRBJ2-5, with a weak D call TRBD2 (5 bases). Per germline, CDR1 GTSNPN and CDR2 SVGIG (reference sequence). This CDR3 has 13 amino acids. V gave up 5 bases and J gave up 5 bases, with 15 bases separating them. CDR3 residues: CAWVGLAMETQYF. The CDR3 nucleotides read TGTGCCTGGGTGGGCCTAGCAATGGAGACCCAGTACTTC.

V is TRBV5-3 and J is TRBJ2-7, with a weak D call TRBD2 (5 bases). TRBV5-3 is an ORF; its function is uncertain. V was shortened by 4 bases and J by 2 bases, with 19 bases between the two germline ends. This CDR3 comprises 16 residues. The CDR3 DNA follows: TGTGCCAGAAGCCCCGATGTAGGGAGCTGCACCTACGAGCAGTACTTC. Translation: CARSPDVGSCTYEQYF.

The chain carries TRBV6-5 and TRBJ2-2; TRBD1 is a possible D gene (6 bases). Deletions cut 8 bases from V and 7 bases from J, with 14 bases between. This CDR3 region has 13 residues. CDR1 and CDR2 from the germline V gene are MNHEY and SVGAGI. The CDR3: CASYAQGYGELFF. DNA of the CDR3: TGTGCCAGCTACGCCCAGGGGTACGGGGAGCTGTTTTTT.

V is TRBV27 and J is TRBJ1-1; D perhaps matches TRBD1 (5 bases). V lost 10 bases, J lost 6 bases, and 24 bases lay in between. CDR1 and CDR2 from the germline V gene are MNHEY and SMNVEV (reference sequence). This CDR3 has 15 residues. Here the CDR3 DNA reads TGTGCCACCTACGGGCAGAGTCAAGGGGTTGCTGAAGCTTTCTTT. Translated, it gives CATYGQSQGVAEAFF.

This clone was recorded only once. V and J are TRBV19 and TRBJ1-1; 9 bases fit TRBD1. The J segment lost 2 bases and the V segment lost 7 bases, leaving 8 bases of the junction unmatched. This CDR3 is built from 15 residues. From germline, CDR1 is LNHDA and CDR2 SQIVND (reference sequence). CDR3 coding DNA: TGTGCCAGTACCCCAAGGGACAGGGAAAACACTGAAGCTTTCTTT. It translates to CASTPRDRENTEAFF.

This rearrangement joins TRBV19 to TRBJ2-1; D gene unclear. With 3 bases removed from V and 5 bases from J, the gap between germline ends came to 14 bases. The CDR3 totals 15 residues. The germline V gene has CDR1 LNHDA and CDR2 SQIVND (reference sequence). CDR3 DNA sequence: TGTGCCAGTAGTATTTTGACTTCGTGGGACAATGAGCAGTTCTTC. This sequence encodes CASSILTSWDNEQFF.

In the case of this clone: The sample carries other DNA sequences with the same CDR3. The chain links TRBV6-5 to TRBJ1-3; D is possibly TRBD1 (6 bases). Germline V gene data show CDR1 as MNHEY and CDR2 as SVGAGI. The CDR3 has 14 amino acids. The V end lost 4 bases, the J end lost 2 bases, and 9 bases lay between the germline ends. The CDR3 region has the DNA TGTGCCAGCAGTTTGGACAGAGCTGGAAACACCATATATTTT. It is translated as CASSLDRAGNTIYF.

With regard to this clone: The same CDR3 is also encoded by other DNA sequences in this sample. The chain links TRBV18 to TRBJ1-4; 9 nucleotides align to TRBD1. Losses at the gene ends were 3 bases for V and 5 bases for J; bases not matched to a gene: 1. The CDR3 length is 14 residues. The germline V gene has CDR1 KGHSH and CDR2 LQKENI. The CDR3 DNA sequence: TGTGCCAGCTCACCCGGGACAGGGAATGAAAAACTGTTTTTT. It is translated as CASSPGTGNEKLFF.

This clone was recorded a few times. This CDR3 is CASSYAGTGNYEQYF. For the CDR3, the DNA is TGTGCCAGCAGTTACGCCGGGACAGGGAACTACGAGCAGTACTTC. This chain joins TRBV6-5 and TRBJ2-7; TRBD1 aligns across 9 bases. The CDR3 has 15 residues. CDR1 is MNHEY, CDR2 SVGAGI, per germline. With V trimmed by 2 bases and J by 3 bases, 5 bases remained unmatched.

The chain combines TRBV30 with TRBJ1-3; D gene unclear. The CDR3 covers 15 residues. Germline V lookup: CDR1 GTSNPN, CDR2 SVGIG (reference sequence). The V and J ends lost 0 bases and 4 bases respectively, with 13 bases between them. The CDR3 protein is CAWSVRVPQGNTIYF. CDR3 nucleotide sequence: TGTGCCTGGAGTGTACGAGTTCCGCAGGGAAACACCATATATTTT.

CDR3: CASSSGLGRSEQFF. The CDR3 DNA sequence: TGTGCCAGCAGCTCCGGACTAGGTCGGAGTGAGCAGTTCTTC. The chain is built from TRBV7-9 and TRBJ2-1, with 7 bases lining up with TRBD2. This CDR3 region has 14 residues. V was clipped by 4 bases and J by 9 bases; unmatched bases: 9. CDR1 and CDR2 (germline): SEHNR, FQNEAQ (reference sequence). Drawing the rest from reference TRBV7-9 and TRBJ2-1, the complete variable domain is DTGVSQNPRHKITKRGQNVTFRCDPISEHNRLYWYRQTLGQGPEFLTYFQNEAQLEKSRLLSDRFSAERPKGSFSTLEIQRTEQGDSAMYLCASSSGLGRSEQFFGPGTRLTVL.